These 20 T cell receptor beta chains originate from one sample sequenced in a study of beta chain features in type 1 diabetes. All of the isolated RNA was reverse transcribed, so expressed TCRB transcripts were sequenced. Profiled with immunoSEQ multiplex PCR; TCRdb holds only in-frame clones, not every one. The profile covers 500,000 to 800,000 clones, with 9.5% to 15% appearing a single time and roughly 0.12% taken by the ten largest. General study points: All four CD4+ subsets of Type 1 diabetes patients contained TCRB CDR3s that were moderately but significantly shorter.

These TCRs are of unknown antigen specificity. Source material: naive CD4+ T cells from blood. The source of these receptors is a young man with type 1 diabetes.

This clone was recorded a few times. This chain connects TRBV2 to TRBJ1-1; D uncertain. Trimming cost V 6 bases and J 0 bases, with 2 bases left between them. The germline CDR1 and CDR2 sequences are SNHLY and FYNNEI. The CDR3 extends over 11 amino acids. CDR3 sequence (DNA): TGTGCCAGCAGACTGAACACTGAAGCTTTCTTT. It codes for CASRLNTEAFF.

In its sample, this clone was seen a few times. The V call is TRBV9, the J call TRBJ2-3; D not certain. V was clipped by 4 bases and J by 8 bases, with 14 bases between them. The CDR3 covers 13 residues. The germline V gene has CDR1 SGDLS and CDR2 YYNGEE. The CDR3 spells CASSPYLTRTQYF. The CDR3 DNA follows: TGTGCCAGCAGCCCCTATCTGACACGTACGCAGTATTTT.

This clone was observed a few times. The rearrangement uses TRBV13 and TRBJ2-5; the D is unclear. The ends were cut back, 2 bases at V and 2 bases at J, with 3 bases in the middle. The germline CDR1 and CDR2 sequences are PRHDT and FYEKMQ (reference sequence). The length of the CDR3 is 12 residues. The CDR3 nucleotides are TGTGCCAGCAGCTTAATACAAGAGACCCAGTACTTC. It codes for CASSLIQETQYF. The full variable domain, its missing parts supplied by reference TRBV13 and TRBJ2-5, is AAGVIQSPRHLIKEKRETATLKCYPIPRHDTVYWYQQGPGQDPQFLISFYEKMQSDKGSIPDRFSAQQFSDYHSELNMSSLELGDSALYFCASSLIQETQYFGPGTRLLVL.

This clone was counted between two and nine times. The CDR3 loop is CAWSRGRLSPLHF. For the CDR3, the DNA is TGTGCCTGGAGCAGGGGGCGCCTTTCACCCCTCCACTTT. The rearrangement uses TRBV30 and TRBJ1-6; TRBD1 aligns across 8 bases. The CDR3 consists of 13 residues. Trimming removed 3 bases from V and 9 bases from J; junction bases left unmatched: 4. Germline values: CDR1 GTSNPN, CDR2 SVGIG (reference sequence).

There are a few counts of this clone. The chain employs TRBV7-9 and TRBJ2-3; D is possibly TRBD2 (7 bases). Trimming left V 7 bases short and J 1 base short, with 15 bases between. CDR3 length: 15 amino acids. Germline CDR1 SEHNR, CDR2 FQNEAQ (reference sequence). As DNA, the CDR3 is TGTGCCAGCATCCCGGGGAGGGGGGGCACAGATACGCAGTATTTT. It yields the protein CASIPGRGGTDTQYF.

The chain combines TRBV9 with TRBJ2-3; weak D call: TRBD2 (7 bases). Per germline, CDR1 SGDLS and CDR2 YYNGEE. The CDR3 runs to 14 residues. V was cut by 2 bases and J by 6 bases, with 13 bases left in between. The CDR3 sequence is CASSVSGGPDTQYF. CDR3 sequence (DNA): TGTGCCAGCAGCGTGTCGGGGGGCCCGGATACGCAGTATTTT. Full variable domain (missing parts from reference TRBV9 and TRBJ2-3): DSGVTQTPKHLITATGQRVTLRCSPRSGDLSVYWYQQSLDQGLQFLIQYYNGEERAKGNILERFSAQQFPDLHSELNLSSLELGDSALYFCASSVSGGPDTQYFGPGTRLTVL.

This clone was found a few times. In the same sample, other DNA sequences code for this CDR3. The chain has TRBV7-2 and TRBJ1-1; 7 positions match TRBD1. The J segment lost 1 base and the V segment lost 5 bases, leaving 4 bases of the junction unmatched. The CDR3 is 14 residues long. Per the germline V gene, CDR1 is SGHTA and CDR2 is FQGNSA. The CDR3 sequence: CASSLGTANTEAFF. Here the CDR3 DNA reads TGTGCCAGCAGCCTCGGGACAGCGAACACTGAAGCTTTCTTT.

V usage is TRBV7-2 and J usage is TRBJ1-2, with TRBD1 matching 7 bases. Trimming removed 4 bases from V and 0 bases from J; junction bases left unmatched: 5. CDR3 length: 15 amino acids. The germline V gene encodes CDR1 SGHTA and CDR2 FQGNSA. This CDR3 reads CASSYGQVANYGYTF. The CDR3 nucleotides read TGTGCCAGCAGCTACGGACAGGTGGCTAACTATGGCTACACCTTC.

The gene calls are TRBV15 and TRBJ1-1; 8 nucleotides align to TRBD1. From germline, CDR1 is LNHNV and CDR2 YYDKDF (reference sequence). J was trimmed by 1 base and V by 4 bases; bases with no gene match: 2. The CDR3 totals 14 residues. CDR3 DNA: TGTGCCACCAGCAAGGGACAGGCGAACACTGAAGCTTTCTTT. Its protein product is CATSKGQANTEAFF.

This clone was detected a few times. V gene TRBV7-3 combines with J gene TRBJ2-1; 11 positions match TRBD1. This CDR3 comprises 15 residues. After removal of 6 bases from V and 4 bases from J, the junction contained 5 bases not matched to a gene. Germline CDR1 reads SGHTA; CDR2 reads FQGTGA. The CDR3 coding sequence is TGTGCCAGCAGTACCGGGACAGGGGGTTACAATGAGCAGTTCTTC. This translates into CASSTGTGGYNEQFF.

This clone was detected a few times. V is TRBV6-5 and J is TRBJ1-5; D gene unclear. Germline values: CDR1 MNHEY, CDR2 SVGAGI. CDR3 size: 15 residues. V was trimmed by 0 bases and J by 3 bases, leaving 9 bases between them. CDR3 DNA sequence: TGTGCCAGCAGTTACTCGACGGCCTTCAATCAGCCCCAGCATTTT. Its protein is CASSYSTAFNQPQHF.

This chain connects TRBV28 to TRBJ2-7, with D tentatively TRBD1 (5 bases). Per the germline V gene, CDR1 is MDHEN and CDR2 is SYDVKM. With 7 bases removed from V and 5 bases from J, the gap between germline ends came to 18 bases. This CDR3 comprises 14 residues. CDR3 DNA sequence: TGTGCCAGCACCCCAGACAGTCTAGTAAACGAGCAGTACTTC. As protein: CASTPDSLVNEQYF.

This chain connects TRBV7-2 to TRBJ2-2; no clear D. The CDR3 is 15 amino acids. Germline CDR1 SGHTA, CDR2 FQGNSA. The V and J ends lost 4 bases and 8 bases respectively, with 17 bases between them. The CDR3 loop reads CASSYPTEHRGELFF. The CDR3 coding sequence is TGTGCCAGCAGCTATCCCACCGAACACCGGGGGGAGCTGTTTTTT.

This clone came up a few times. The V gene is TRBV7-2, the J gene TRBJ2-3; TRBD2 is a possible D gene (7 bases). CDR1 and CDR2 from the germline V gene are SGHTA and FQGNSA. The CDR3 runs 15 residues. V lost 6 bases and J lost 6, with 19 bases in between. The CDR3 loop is CASSLGGGPYDTQYF. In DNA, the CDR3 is TGTGCCAGCAGTCTAGGGGGGGGCCCCTATGATACGCAGTATTTT.

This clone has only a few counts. The CDR3 sequence is CASSPTTAQGETQYF. The CDR3 DNA is TGTGCCAGCAGTCCCACGACAGCCCAAGGGGAGACCCAGTACTTC. The chain employs TRBV28 and TRBJ2-5; D perhaps matches TRBD1 (5 bases). This CDR3 has 15 amino acids. In germline, CDR1 is MDHEN, CDR2 SYDVKM. V was clipped by 5 bases and J by 5 bases, with 18 bases between them.

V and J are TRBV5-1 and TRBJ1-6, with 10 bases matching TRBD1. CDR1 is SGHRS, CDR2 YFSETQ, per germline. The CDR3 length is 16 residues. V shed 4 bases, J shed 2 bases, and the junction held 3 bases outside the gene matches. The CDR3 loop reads CASSLGQGAYNSPLHF. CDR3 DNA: TGCGCCAGCAGCCTCGGACAGGGGGCCTATAATTCACCCCTCCACTTT.

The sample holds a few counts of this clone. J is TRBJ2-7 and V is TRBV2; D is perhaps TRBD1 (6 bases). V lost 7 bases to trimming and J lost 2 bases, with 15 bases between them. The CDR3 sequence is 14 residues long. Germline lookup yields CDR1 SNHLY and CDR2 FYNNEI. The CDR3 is CASTNRDNTYEQYF. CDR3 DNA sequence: TGTGCCAGCACCAACCGGGACAACACCTACGAGCAGTACTTC. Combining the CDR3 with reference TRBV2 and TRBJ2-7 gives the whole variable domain EPEVTQTPSHQVTQMGQEVILRCVPISNHLYFYWYRQILGQKVEFLVSFYNNEISEKSEIFDDQFSVERPDGSNFTLKIRSTKLEDSAMYFCASTNRDNTYEQYFGPGTRLTVT.

DNA for the CDR3: TGTGCCAGCGGAACCCGGGACGGAAAAGAGACCCAGTACTTC. Protein: CASGTRDGKETQYF. The chain links TRBV5-4 to TRBJ2-5; D assignment may be TRBD1 or TRBD2 (5 bases each). The CDR3 is 14 residues long. Germline V gene sequence: CDR1 SGHNT, CDR2 YYREEE (reference sequence). V lost 7 bases and J lost 3, with 16 bases in between.

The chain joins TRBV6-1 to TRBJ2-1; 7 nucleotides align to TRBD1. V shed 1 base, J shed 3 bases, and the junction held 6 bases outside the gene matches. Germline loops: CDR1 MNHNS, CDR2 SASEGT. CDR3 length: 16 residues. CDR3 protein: CASSEEVGGFYNEQFF. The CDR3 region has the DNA TGTGCCAGCAGTGAAGAAGTAGGGGGCTTCTACAATGAGCAGTTCTTC.

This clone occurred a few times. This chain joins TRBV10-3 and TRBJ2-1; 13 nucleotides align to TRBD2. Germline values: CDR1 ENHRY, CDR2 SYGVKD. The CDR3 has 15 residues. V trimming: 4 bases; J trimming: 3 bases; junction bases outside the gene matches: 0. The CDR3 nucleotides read TGTGCCATCAGTGGGACTAGCGGGGGCTACAATGAGCAGTTCTTC. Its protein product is CAISGTSGGYNEQFF.